These T cell receptor beta chains were read from a single sample in a study of blood T cell repertoires in COVID-19. Here immunoSEQ multiplex PCR was the method, and the copy in TCRdb shows in-frame clones only, minus some. The table records a few hundred thousand clones, roughly 80% of them present only once. What was sequenced was PBMCs or T cells enriched from blood (not recorded which). The receptors were gathered from a man in his forties or fifties who had been exposed to COVID-19. CDR3s include the opening cysteine and the closing phenylalanine or tryptophan. The D gene is left open where the match is weak. Size is stated for part of the rows, as once, few or many counts, or as a class when the clone is expanded.

d_call: .; clone_size: .; v_call: TRBV5-1; j_call: TRBJ2-7; cdr3_nt: TGCGCCAGCAGGAGACTAGTTTCTGACGAGCAGTACTTC; cdr3_aa: CASRRLVSDEQYF
d_call: .; clone_size: .; v_call: TRBV5-1; j_call: TRBJ1-4; cdr3_nt: TGCGCCAGCACGTCGGGAGGGGCTAATGAAAAACTGTTTTTT; cdr3_aa: CASTSGGANEKLFF
d_call: .; clone_size: once; v_call: TRBV18; j_call: TRBJ1-3; cdr3_nt: TGTGCCAGCTCACCAGGGGCGAGCTCTGGAAACACCATATATTTT; cdr3_aa: CASSPGASSGNTIYF
d_call: .; clone_size: once; v_call: TRBV5-4; j_call: TRBJ2-7; cdr3_nt: TGTGCCAGCAGCTCGGTCCAGGGTAGAGTCTACGAGCAGTACTTC; cdr3_aa: CASSSVQGRVYEQYF
d_call: .; clone_size: .; v_call: TRBV5-4; j_call: TRBJ2-7; cdr3_nt: TGTGCCAGCAGCGATCGGGTAACCTACGAGCAGTACTTC; cdr3_aa: CASSDRVTYEQYF
d_call: TRBD2; clone_size: .; v_call: TRBV12-5; j_call: TRBJ2-1; cdr3_nt: TGTGCTAGTGGTAGGACTAGCGGGGAGTCGTTGTTCTTC; cdr3_aa: CASGRTSGESLFF
d_call: TRBD2; clone_size: .; v_call: TRBV5-6; j_call: TRBJ2-2; cdr3_nt: TGTGCCAGCAGCAGAACCGGGACTAGAGTATTCGCCGGGGAGCTGTTTTTT; cdr3_aa: CASSRTGTRVFAGELFF
d_call: TRBD1; clone_size: .; v_call: TRBV27; j_call: TRBJ1-2; cdr3_nt: TGTGCCAGCAGTTTGGGGACAGGGTACGGCTACACCTTC; cdr3_aa: CASSLGTGYGYTF
d_call: TRBD1; clone_size: .; v_call: TRBV7-9; j_call: TRBJ1-1; cdr3_nt: TGTGCCAGCAGCTCCGCAGGGGGGACAGGAGACGCTTTCTTT; cdr3_aa: CASSSAGGTGDAFF
d_call: TRBD1; clone_size: once; v_call: TRBV2; j_call: TRBJ1-6; cdr3_nt: TGTGCCAGCGGGGACAGGAGCTCCTATAATTCACCCCTCCACTTT; cdr3_aa: CASGDRSSYNSPLHF
d_call: .; clone_size: .; v_call: TRBV4-2; j_call: TRBJ2-1; cdr3_nt: TGTGCCAGCAGCCAAGGTGGCCGGGAGCATGAGCAGTTCTTC; cdr3_aa: CASSQGGREHEQFF
d_call: .; clone_size: .; v_call: TRBV19; j_call: TRBJ1-5; cdr3_nt: TGTGCCAGTAGTCCCCTACAGGAGCCCCAGCATTTT; cdr3_aa: CASSPLQEPQHF
d_call: TRBD1; clone_size: .; v_call: TRBV3-1/TRBV3-2; j_call: TRBJ2-2; cdr3_nt: TGTGCCAGCAGCCACAGGGGGCTTGGGAACACCGGGGAGCTGTTTTTT; cdr3_aa: CASSHRGLGNTGELFF
d_call: TRBD2; clone_size: .; v_call: TRBV7-6; j_call: TRBJ2-1; cdr3_nt: TGTGCCAGCAGCTTAGGTGCGGGGACTAGTCCTTTTAGTGAGCAGTTCTTC; cdr3_aa: CASSLGAGTSPFSEQFF
d_call: .; clone_size: .; v_call: TRBV12-3/TRBV12-4; j_call: TRBJ2-1; cdr3_nt: TGTGCCAGCAGCCTCCGGGGGGCCGTCCGGTTCTTC; cdr3_aa: CASSLRGAVRFF
d_call: .; clone_size: few; v_call: TRBV3-1/TRBV3-2; j_call: TRBJ1-1; cdr3_nt: TGTGCCAGCGGACAGAACACTGAAGCTTTCTTT; cdr3_aa: CASGQNTEAFF
d_call: .; clone_size: .; v_call: TRBV9; j_call: TRBJ2-1; cdr3_nt: TGTGCCAGCAGCCTGACAACGGGAAATGAGCAGTTCTTC; cdr3_aa: CASSLTTGNEQFF
d_call: .; clone_size: .; v_call: TRBV30; j_call: TRBJ1-3; cdr3_nt: TGTGCCTTGAATGAGGGTTCTGGAAACACCATATATTTT; cdr3_aa: CALNEGSGNTIYF
d_call: .; clone_size: .; v_call: TRBV11-2; j_call: TRBJ2-7; cdr3_nt: TGTGCCAGCAGCTTAGGGTCCCGCGGGATGGCCCCCGAGCAGTACTTC; cdr3_aa: CASSLGSRGMAPEQYF
d_call: TRBD2; clone_size: once; v_call: TRBV6-5; j_call: TRBJ2-2; cdr3_nt: TGTGCCAGCACCTCGGGAGGGCCAGCGCCCGGGGAGCTGTTTTTT; cdr3_aa: CASTSGGPAPGELFF
d_call: TRBD1; clone_size: .; v_call: TRBV30; j_call: TRBJ1-2; cdr3_nt: TGTGCCTGGGACAGGGGCTATGGCTACACCTTC; cdr3_aa: CAWDRGYGYTF
d_call: TRBD1; clone_size: .; v_call: TRBV5-5; j_call: TRBJ2-3; cdr3_nt: TGTGCCAGCAGACGGGACAGGGATGGGAATACGCAGTATTTT; cdr3_aa: CASRRDRDGNTQYF
d_call: .; clone_size: .; v_call: TRBV5-1; j_call: TRBJ2-5; cdr3_nt: TGCGCCAGCAGTGTACAACCGCAAGAGACCCAGTACTTC; cdr3_aa: CASSVQPQETQYF
d_call: .; clone_size: few; v_call: TRBV11-2; j_call: TRBJ2-7; cdr3_nt: TGTGCCAGCACCACAGCTCCACTTACTTACGAGCAGTACTTC; cdr3_aa: CASTTAPLTYEQYF
d_call: TRBD1; clone_size: .; v_call: TRBV19; j_call: TRBJ1-6; cdr3_nt: TGTACCAGTAGTATAATGGGGACAGGGACGAGCTCACCCCTCCACTTT; cdr3_aa: CTSSIMGTGTSSPLHF
d_call: .; clone_size: once; v_call: TRBV19; j_call: TRBJ2-5; cdr3_nt: TGTGCCAGTAGTATAAACAGAGAAGAGACCCAGTACTTC; cdr3_aa: CASSINREETQYF
d_call: .; clone_size: few; v_call: TRBV19; j_call: TRBJ1-3; cdr3_nt: TGTGCCAGTAGTCCAGGAAGAGCTGGAAACACCATATATTTT; cdr3_aa: CASSPGRAGNTIYF
d_call: TRBD1; clone_size: .; v_call: TRBV9; j_call: TRBJ1-2; cdr3_nt: TGTGCCAGCAGCCCATTCGGACAGGGCGGTGGCTACACCTTC; cdr3_aa: CASSPFGQGGGYTF
d_call: .; clone_size: .; v_call: TRBV7-9; j_call: TRBJ1-2; cdr3_nt: TGTGCCAGCATCCGAGGAGCGGAAAACTATGGCTACACCTTC; cdr3_aa: CASIRGAENYGYTF
d_call: .; clone_size: few; v_call: TRBV21-1; j_call: TRBJ1-1; cdr3_nt: TGTGCCAGCAGCACCATCGGACAGGGATGGCGACGGGGCTACATGAACACTGAAGCTTTCTTT; cdr3_aa: CASSTIGQGWRRGYMNTEAFF
d_call: TRBD2; clone_size: .; v_call: TRBV3-1/TRBV3-2; j_call: TRBJ2-5; cdr3_nt: TGTGCCAGCAGACACTCCGGGACTAAAGAGACCCAGTACTTC; cdr3_aa: CASRHSGTKETQYF